A selection of T cell receptor beta chains follows, all from one sample in a study of metastatic and nonmetastatic thyroid tumors. MiXCR was used by TCRdb to re-call the PCR reads. The table records roughly 21,000 clones, approximately 28% of them present only once. The sequenced sample was tumor tissue. These receptors were taken from a male donor with papillary thyroid cancer or a benign thyroid nodule (not recorded which). Some clones in this sample may be carry-over from other donors' samples. Both conserved end residues are part of each CDR3. A D gene is named only where the DNA matches it firmly. Clone size is stated in some rows and not others, as once, few, many or a class when expanded.

CDR3nt,CDR3aa,d_gene,abundance,j_gene,v_gene
TGTGCCAGCAGCACCTCGTCCGGGACTGGCACCGGGGAGCTGTTTTTT,CASSTSSGTGTGELFF,-,-,TRBJ2-2,TRBV7-8
TGCAGTGCTGACAACTATGGCTACACCTTC,CSADNYGYTF,-,many,TRBJ1-2,TRBV20-1
TGTGCCAGCAGTTTACAGGGAGGGACCAACAATGAGCAGTTCTTC,CASSLQGGTNNEQFF,TRBD2,-,TRBJ2-1,TRBV12-3/TRBV12-4
TGTGCCAGCAGCTGGGACAGGGCTAATCAGCCCCAGCATTTT,CASSWDRANQPQHF,TRBD1,medium-sized,TRBJ1-5,TRBV28
TGTGCCAGCAGTTTCCCAGGTATCTCTGGAAACACCATATATTTT,CASSFPGISGNTIYF,-,medium-sized,TRBJ1-3,TRBV28
TGCAGCGCGGTACGGGACTCTTCGTACGAGCAGTACTTC,CSAVRDSSYEQYF,-,medium-sized,TRBJ2-7,TRBV20-1
TGTGCCAGCAGCCAAATCGGTCGTCCGGACAGGAACTATGGCTACACCTTC,CASSQIGRPDRNYGYTF,TRBD1,-,TRBJ1-2,TRBV3-1
TGTGCCAGCAGCCCCGGGGTTTGGGATACGCAGTATTTT,CASSPGVWDTQYF,-,few,TRBJ2-3,TRBV12-3/TRBV12-4
TGTGCCAGCAGTGGGACTGCGCACACTGAAGCTTTCTTT,CASSGTAHTEAFF,-,few,TRBJ1-1,TRBV28
TGTGCCAGCAGCCACCCGGGGGGCGCAGATACGCAGTATTTT,CASSHPGGADTQYF,-,-,TRBJ2-3,TRBV7-3
TGTGCCAGCAGCTCCCCCGCATCCGGGGACTATGGCTACACCTTC,CASSSPASGDYGYTF,-,few,TRBJ1-2,TRBV7-9
TGCGCCAGCAGCCAGACCACAGATACGCAGTATTTT,CASSQTTDTQYF,-,many,TRBJ2-3,TRBV5-1
TGTGCCAGCACAAAAGCACGGACTAGCGGGTACAATGAGCAGTTCTTC,CASTKARTSGYNEQFF,TRBD2,many,TRBJ2-1,TRBV12-3/TRBV12-4
TGTGCCAGCAGCCCGGACGCAGGGAACTCCTACGAGCAGTACTTC,CASSPDAGNSYEQYF,-,many,TRBJ2-7,TRBV5-6
TGTGCCAGCACCCTACAGACGGGGGGCATCAATGAGCGGTTCTTC,CASTLQTGGINERFF,-,-,TRBJ2-1,TRBV22-1
TGCAGTGCTAGTTCTAGTCACGGGGGCTACACCTTC,CSASSSHGGYTF,-,-,TRBJ1-2,TRBV20-1
TGTGCCAGCAGCGAAGTAGCGCACAGCAATGAGCAGTTCTTC,CASSEVAHSNEQFF,-,-,TRBJ2-1,TRBV9
TGTGCCGGCATGGGTTCACACGGACCATATGAGCCTGGAAACACCATATATTTT,CAGMGSHGPYEPGNTIYF,-,few,TRBJ1-3,TRBV6-6
TGTGCCAGCAGCTGTCCCAGGGCTTGTAATCAGCCCCAGCATTTT,CASSCPRACNQPQHF,-,medium-sized,TRBJ1-5,TRBV27
TGCAGCGTTAGGTACGAGGGGGCTGGCACAGATACGCAGTATTTT,CSVRYEGAGTDTQYF,TRBD1,many,TRBJ2-3,TRBV29-1
TGTGCCAGCAGTTGGGACAGGGAACTCAATGAGCAGTTCTTC,CASSWDRELNEQFF,TRBD1,medium-sized,TRBJ2-1,TRBV28
TGTGCCAGTGGCTCTATGGAGGCAGTAGGAAACACCATATATTTT,CASGSMEAVGNTIYF,-,medium-sized,TRBJ1-3,TRBV28
TGTGCCAGCAGTTTCCTACTGAGCTACGAGCAGTACTTC,CASSFLLSYEQYF,-,-,TRBJ2-7,TRBV12-3/TRBV12-4
TGTGCCAGCAGTTTGGGGACCGGGACAGGGTCCAATGAGCAGTTCTTC,CASSLGTGTGSNEQFF,TRBD1,medium-sized,TRBJ2-1,TRBV28
TGTGCCAGCAGGCCAAGGTGGATTTCAGGGAGCACAGATACGCAGTATTTT,CASRPRWISGSTDTQYF,-,many,TRBJ2-3,TRBV11-1
TGTGCCAGCAGCCCAGGGGAGGATCAGCCCCAGCATTTT,CASSPGEDQPQHF,-,many,TRBJ1-5,TRBV2
TGTGCCAGCGCAATTGGGGGGAATGCAGATACGCAGTATTTT,CASAIGGNADTQYF,-,many,TRBJ2-3,TRBV27
TGTGCCAGCAGCTTGGGACGGGACGAGCAGTACTTC,CASSLGRDEQYF,-,medium-sized,TRBJ2-7,TRBV7-9
TGCAGTGCTAGTACAGGAGGATATGGCTACACCTTC,CSASTGGYGYTF,-,few,TRBJ1-2,TRBV20-1
TGTGCCAGCAGCTTAGCGATTGGGGAGGGGGAGACCCAGTACTTC,CASSLAIGEGETQYF,TRBD2,few,TRBJ2-5,TRBV7-2